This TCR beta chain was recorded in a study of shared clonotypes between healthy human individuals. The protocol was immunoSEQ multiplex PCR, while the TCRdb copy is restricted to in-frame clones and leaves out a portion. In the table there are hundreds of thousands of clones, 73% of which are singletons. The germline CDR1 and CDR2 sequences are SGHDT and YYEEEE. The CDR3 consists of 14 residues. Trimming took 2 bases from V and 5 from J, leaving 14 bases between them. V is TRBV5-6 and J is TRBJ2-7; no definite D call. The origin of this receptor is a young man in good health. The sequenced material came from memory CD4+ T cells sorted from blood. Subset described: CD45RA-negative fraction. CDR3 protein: CASSLGRPEDEQYF. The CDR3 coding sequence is TGTGCCAGCAGCTTAGGACGCCCTGAGGACGAGCAGTACTTC.